This TCR beta chain originates from a study of post-analysis software for immune sequencing data. V lost 3 bases and J 8 bases, leaving 16 bases between the germline ends. This CDR3 region has 14 residues. The V gene's germline CDR1 is SEHNR and CDR2 FQNEAQ (reference sequence). This clonotype has a single count. Its antigen is not known. Study findings and constraints: Analysis by F measure revealed that same-batch samples clustered strongly together. Controls had lower frequencies than patients of 4 or 5 TRBV segments, which included TRBV5-6, TRBV5-1 and TRBV20-1.

The library was made from cDNA and included unique molecular identifiers. T cells numbering 1 to 10 million yielded some 500,000 cDNA molecules. A single record per CDR3 protein comes from TCRdb applying MiXCR to the PCR reads. Seen here are about 770,000 distinct CDR3 sequences, 35% to 55% observed once, and the top ten hold around 4.7%. What was sequenced was blood. The chain couples TRBV7-9 to TRBJ1-2; no clear D. This clonotype was sampled from a girl aged 5-17 years with multiple sclerosis. The chain's CDR3 is CASSFAIQVHGYTF. Here the CDR3 DNA reads TGTGCCAGCAGCTTTGCAATCCAGGTGCACGGCTACACCTTC. The full variable domain, rest sourced from reference TRBV7-9 and TRBJ1-2, is DTGVSQNPRHKITKRGQNVTFRCDPISEHNRLYWYRQTLGQGPEFLTYFQNEAQLEKSRLLSDRFSAERPKGSFSTLEIQRTEQGDSAMYLCASSFAIQVHGYTFGSGTRLTVV.